Below are 23 T cell receptor beta chains sequenced from a single sample in a study of blood T cell repertoires in COVID-19. Here immunoSEQ multiplex PCR was the method, and the copy in TCRdb shows in-frame clones only, minus some. Here the sample spans 150,000 to 200,000 clones, roughly nine tenths being singletons. Material for sequencing was peripheral blood. The source of these receptors is a woman over 75 in a cohort sampled during active or convalescent COVID-19.

The V gene is TRBV3-1 (or the pseudogene TRBV3-2), the J gene TRBJ2-5; possible D gene TRBD1, 5 bases. V was cut by 3 bases and J by 8 bases, with 16 bases left in between. CDR1 and CDR2 (germline): LGHDT, YNNKEL (reference sequence). This CDR3 comprises 14 residues. Written as DNA, the CDR3 is TGTGCCAGCAGCCAGAGACAGTGGGGCGGAACCCAGTACTTC. This gives the protein CASSQRQWGGTQYF.

The rearrangement links TRBV28 to TRBJ2-3; the D is unclear. This CDR3 is 19 amino acids long. With 6 bases removed from V and 4 bases from J, the gap between germline ends came to 29 bases. Looked up from germline, CDR1 is MDHEN and CDR2 is SYDVKM. Here the CDR3 DNA reads TGTGCCAGCAGCCCCCCGTCGTATCTAGGAGCCCTCGCCCCAGATACGCAGTATTTT. As protein: CASSPPSYLGALAPDTQYF.

This rearrangement joins TRBV3-1 (or the pseudogene TRBV3-2) to TRBJ1-1; D call uncertain. Germline V CDR1 and CDR2: LGHDT, YNNKEL (reference sequence). Trimming pared 1 base from V and 1 base from J, leaving 4 bases between. There are 13 residues in the CDR3. The CDR3 DNA is TGTGCCAGCAGCCAAGGTCGGAACACTGAAGCTTTCTTT. This sequence encodes CASSQGRNTEAFF.

The V gene is TRBV27, the J gene TRBJ1-4; D remains ambiguous. Trimming took off 5 bases at V and 8 bases at J, with 12 bases between the two ends. CDR3 size: 13 residues. CDR1 and CDR2 (germline): MNHEY, SMNVEV (reference sequence). The CDR3 is CASSVQRFEKLFF. CDR3 DNA sequence: TGTGCCAGCAGTGTACAACGATTCGAAAAACTGTTTTTT.

This chain uses TRBV7-9 with TRBJ1-1; D not resolved. The germline gives CDR1 SEHNR, CDR2 FQNEAQ (reference sequence). CDR3 size: 13 residues. Trimming removed 4 bases at V and 1 base at J, with 7 bases between. The CDR3 coding sequence is TGTGCCAGCAGCTACCAGGAGAACACTGAAGCTTTCTTT. Translating it yields CASSYQENTEAFF.

The J gene is TRBJ1-3, the V gene TRBV27, with a possible D match to TRBD1 (6 bases). V was pared by 6 bases and J by 0 bases, with 12 bases between. Germline V CDR1 and CDR2: MNHEY, SMNVEV (reference sequence). This CDR3 is built from 15 residues. The CDR3 loop is CASRKQGHSGNTIYF. The CDR3 nucleotides read TGTGCCAGCAGAAAACAGGGACACTCTGGAAACACCATATATTTT.

J is TRBJ2-7 and V is TRBV10-3, with a weak D call TRBD2 (6 bases). Deletions cut 0 bases from V and 5 bases from J, with 11 bases between. Germline V gives CDR1 ENHRY, CDR2 SYGVKD. This CDR3 region has 14 residues. In nucleotides, the CDR3 is TGTGCCATCAGTGAGTCGGGCGGGAAGAACGAGCAGTACGTC. Protein product: CAISESGGKNEQYV.

The chain links TRBV7-8 to TRBJ2-2; the D is unclear. The V gene's germline CDR1 is SGHVS and CDR2 FQNEAQ. V dropped 0 bases and J dropped 3 bases, with 11 bases sitting between them. This CDR3 spans 16 amino acids. In nucleotides, the CDR3 is TGTGCCAGCAGCTTAGCAGACAAGCCCGACACCGGGGAGCTGTTTTTT. Protein sequence: CASSLADKPDTGELFF.

V gene TRBV7-9 combines with J gene TRBJ2-3, with 8 bases fitting TRBD2. Trimming at V came to 5 bases and at J to 1 base, leaving 5 bases not matched to a gene. Germline V gene lookup returns CDR1 SEHNR and CDR2 FQNEAQ (reference sequence). The CDR3 has 15 amino acids. CDR3 protein: CASSPPGLGTDTQYF. The CDR3 coding sequence is TGTGCCAGCAGCCCACCGGGACTAGGCACAGATACGCAGTATTTT.

The chain is built from TRBV13 and TRBJ2-1; 8 bases agree with TRBD2. V gave up 1 base and J gave up 6 bases; unmatched junction bases: 20. The CDR3 totals 20 residues. Germline CDR1 is PRHDT and CDR2 is FYEKMQ (reference sequence). CDR3: CASSLDEFGGEAGARNEQFF. CDR3 bases: TGTGCCAGCAGCTTAGATGAGTTTGGGGGGGAAGCGGGAGCCCGCAATGAGCAGTTCTTC.

This chain joins TRBV3-1 (or the pseudogene TRBV3-2) and TRBJ1-4; 10 bases line up with TRBD1. The CDR3 is 12 amino acids. Germline V gene sequence: CDR1 LGHDT, CDR2 YNNKEL (reference sequence). Trimming cost V 4 bases and J 11 bases; bases outside gene matches: 1. The CDR3 DNA reads as TGTGCCAGCAGCCGGGGACAGGGGAAACTGTTTTTT. Translation: CASSRGQGKLFF.

The J gene is TRBJ2-7, the V gene TRBV6-6; D could derive from TRBD1 or TRBD2 (5 bases each). Germline lookup yields CDR1 MNHNY and CDR2 SVGAGI (reference sequence). The CDR3 consists of 16 residues. Deletions cut 5 bases from V and 4 bases from J, with 21 bases between. The CDR3 here is CASSRGPSRDRYEQYV. DNA for the CDR3: TGTGCCAGCAGTCGGGGTCCCTCCAGGGATAGGTACGAGCAGTACGTC.

Here the CDR3 reads CASSPTSSYTDTQYF. In nucleotides, the CDR3 is TGTGCCAGCAGCCCTACTAGCTCGTACACAGATACGCAGTATTTT. This chain uses TRBV7-2 with TRBJ2-3; a possible D gene is TRBD2 (6 bases). CDR1 is SGHTA, CDR2 FQGNSA, per germline. Trimming left V 5 bases short and J 2 bases short, with 14 bases between. CDR3 length: 15 residues.

This clone came up a few times. The chain uses TRBV2 and TRBJ2-3; 7 nucleotides align to TRBD1. This CDR3 contains 14 residues. Germline V gene lookup returns CDR1 SNHLY and CDR2 FYNNEI. J lost 4 bases, V lost 6 bases, and 7 bases had no gene match. This CDR3 is CASRADRPPDTQYF. CDR3 sequence (DNA): TGTGCCAGCAGGGCGGACAGGCCGCCAGATACGCAGTATTTT.

The V call is TRBV10-1, the J call TRBJ2-7, with D unclear. The CDR3 loop spans 13 amino acids. V dropped 1 base and J dropped 7 bases, with 11 bases sitting between them. CDR1 and CDR2 (germline): WNHNN, SYGVQD (reference sequence). Here the CDR3 reads CASSEYGLREQYF. CDR3 bases: TGCGCCAGCAGTGAGTATGGGCTTCGAGAGCAGTACTTC.

The V call is TRBV6-1, the J call TRBJ1-5; no clear D. Per the germline V gene, CDR1 is MNHNS and CDR2 is SASEGT. The CDR3 is 13 amino acids. The V gene lost 3 bases and the J gene lost 0 bases, with 3 bases spanning the gap. Here the CDR3 reads CASSDHSNQPQHF. The CDR3 region has the DNA TGTGCCAGCAGTGACCATAGCAATCAGCCCCAGCATTTT.

Notes on this clone: One end of the junction fails to match germline, which may point to a read error. The chain uses TRBV7-7 and TRBJ2-7; TRBD2 is a possible D gene (6 bases). This CDR3 has 13 residues. Looked up from germline, CDR1 is SSHAT and CDR2 is FNYEAQ (reference sequence). CDR3: CASSLARGGEQYF. DNA of the CDR3: TGTGCTAGCAGCTTAGCGCGAGGAGGGGAGCAGTACTTC. The full variable domain, its missing parts supplied by reference TRBV7-7 and TRBJ2-7, is GAGVSQSPRYKVTKRGQDVTLRCDPISSHATLYWYQQALGQGPEFLTYFNYEAQPDKSGLPSDRFSAERPEGSISTLTIQRTEQRDSAMYRCASSLARGGEQYFGPGTRLTVT.

The gene calls are TRBV18 and TRBJ2-7; 8 nucleotides align to TRBD1. Germline CDR1 reads KGHSH; CDR2 reads LQKENI. Losses at the gene ends were 3 bases for V and 5 bases for J; bases not matched to a gene: 6. The CDR3 spans 14 residues. CDR3 in amino acids: CASSPNRGSNEQYF. For the CDR3, the DNA is TGTGCCAGCTCACCGAACAGGGGGTCTAACGAGCAGTACTTC.

The chain has TRBV6-1 and TRBJ1-2; D gene unclear. Looked up from germline, CDR1 is MNHNS and CDR2 is SASEGT. Trimming shortened V by 1 base and J by 5 bases, and 11 bases separated the two germline ends. This CDR3 spans 14 amino acids. CDR3 protein: CASSEVKGAYGYTF. The CDR3, as DNA: TGTGCCAGCAGTGAAGTAAAAGGAGCTTATGGCTACACCTTC.

V usage is TRBV11-2 and J usage is TRBJ1-4; D is unclear. Trimming took off 1 base at V and 0 bases at J, with 6 bases between the two ends. The CDR3 extends over 15 amino acids. Germline CDR1 SGHAT, CDR2 FQNNGV. In DNA form, the CDR3 reads TGTGCCAGCAGCTTAGGAGGATCAACTAATGAAAAACTGTTTTTT. Translation: CASSLGGSTNEKLFF.

The V call is TRBV6-2 or TRBV6-3, the J call TRBJ1-6; D gene uncertain. CDR1 MNHEY and CDR2 SVGEGT come from the germline V gene. The V end was cut by 4 bases, the J end by 8 bases, with 3 bases between. The CDR3 runs 11 residues. Here the CDR3 reads CASSSYSPLHF. The CDR3, as DNA: TGTGCCAGCAGTTCTTATTCACCCCTCCACTTT.

This chain links TRBV30 with TRBJ1-5; no clear D. Between the trimmed V and J ends, which lost 5 bases and 10 bases, there was a span of 15 bases. CDR1 is GTSNPN and CDR2 is SVGIG in the germline V gene (reference sequence). The CDR3 has 12 residues. CDR3 bases: TGTGCCTGGCTCCTAAACTTGTACCCCCAGCATTTT. It codes for CAWLLNLYPQHF.

The table lists this clone with a count of one. V usage is TRBV7-9 and J usage is TRBJ2-1; D is ambiguous. This CDR3 is built from 12 residues. Trimming removed 1 base at V and 9 bases at J, with 7 bases between. Per germline, CDR1 SEHNR and CDR2 FQNEAQ (reference sequence). This CDR3 is CASSLDGGEQFF. In DNA form, the CDR3 reads TGTGCCAGCAGCTTAGACGGTGGTGAGCAGTTCTTC.